Listed below are T cell receptor beta chains from one sample, sequenced in a study of blood T cell repertoires in COVID-19. The assay was immunoSEQ multiplex PCR, and TCRdb's table has in-frame clones only and misses some. The data hold about 130,000 clones, with around 87% observed a single time. The sample comprised peripheral blood. The source of these receptors is a man between 65 and 85 years old with active COVID-19. Both conserved end residues are part of each CDR3. D genes are given only for firm matches. Only part of the rows carry a size: once, few, many, or a class if the clone is expanded.

V: TRBV3-1/TRBV3-2; J: TRBJ2-7; size: NA; D: TRBD1; CDR3: CASSRGTGGEQYF; DNA: TGTGCCAGCAGCCGCGGGACAGGGGGCGAGCAGTACTTC
V: TRBV9; J: TRBJ2-1; size: NA; D: TRBD2; CDR3: CASSAGTSGKSWNEQFF; DNA: TGTGCCAGCAGCGCGGGGACTAGCGGGAAGTCTTGGAATGAGCAGTTCTTC
V: TRBV7-2; J: TRBJ1-1; size: NA; D: NA; CDR3: CASSFGQSRNTEAFF; DNA: TGTGCCAGCAGCTTTGGACAGTCAAGGAACACTGAAGCTTTCTTT
V: TRBV29-1; J: TRBJ1-2; size: NA; D: TRBD1; CDR3: CSVEGPRSVPGGDGYTF; DNA: TGCAGCGTTGAAGGGCCCAGGAGCGTACCAGGGGGAGATGGCTACACCTTC
V: TRBV9; J: TRBJ1-6; size: few; D: TRBD1; CDR3: CASSVGSRGDSPLHF; DNA: TGTGCCAGCAGCGTTGGCAGCAGGGGGGATTCACCCCTCCACTTT
V: TRBV28; J: TRBJ1-5; size: NA; D: NA; CDR3: CASRGGGNQPQHF; DNA: TGTGCCAGCCGAGGGGGTGGCAATCAGCCCCAGCATTTT
V: TRBV7-8; J: TRBJ2-7; size: NA; D: TRBD1; CDR3: CASSLARQGTEQYF; DNA: TGTGCCAGCAGCTTAGCTAGACAGGGAACCGAGCAGTACTTC
V: TRBV28; J: TRBJ1-2; size: NA; D: TRBD1; CDR3: CASSLQGAGYGYTF; DNA: TGTGCCAGCAGTTTACAGGGGGCTGGCTATGGCTACACCTTC
V: TRBV6-5; J: TRBJ2-7; size: NA; D: TRBD1; CDR3: CASSYMRQGGYEQYF; DNA: TGTGCCAGCAGTTACATGAGACAGGGTGGCTACGAGCAGTACTTC
V: TRBV10-3; J: TRBJ1-5; size: NA; D: NA; CDR3: CAISESTSQPQHF; DNA: TGTGCCATCAGTGAGTCGACAAGTCAGCCCCAGCATTTT
V: TRBV19; J: TRBJ2-1; size: many; D: NA; CDR3: CASAQEGPWDEQFF; DNA: TGTGCCAGTGCCCAGGAGGGCCCTTGGGATGAGCAGTTCTTC
V: TRBV5-6; J: TRBJ1-4; size: NA; D: TRBD1; CDR3: CASSSTGQGEKLFF; DNA: TGTGCCAGCAGCTCTACGGGACAGGGAGAAAAACTGTTTTTT
V: TRBV27; J: TRBJ2-2; size: NA; D: TRBD2; CDR3: CASSPIAGVDTGELFF; DNA: TGTGCCAGCAGCCCTATAGCGGGAGTGGACACCGGGGAGCTGTTTTTT
V: TRBV3-1/TRBV3-2; J: TRBJ1-4; size: NA; D: TRBD1; CDR3: CASSLRQGTEKLFF; DNA: TGTGCCAGCAGCCTCCGACAGGGGACTGAAAAACTGTTTTTT
V: TRBV19; J: TRBJ1-5; size: NA; D: TRBD1; CDR3: CASSGGAGTGYNQPQHF; DNA: TGTGCCAGTAGTGGAGGAGCCGGGACAGGGTACAATCAGCCCCAGCATTTT
V: TRBV9; J: TRBJ1-4; size: few; D: NA; CDR3: CASSVGGAASANEKLFF; DNA: TGTGCCAGCAGCGTCGGGGGGGCAGCCTCAGCTAATGAAAAACTGTTTTTT
V: TRBV29-1; J: TRBJ2-2; size: NA; D: TRBD2; CDR3: CSGTSGANTGELFF; DNA: TGCAGCGGGACTAGCGGGGCGAACACCGGGGAGCTGTTTTTT
V: TRBV28; J: TRBJ2-7; size: NA; D: TRBD2; CDR3: CASSFLAGELYEQYF; DNA: TGTGCCAGCAGTTTTCTAGCGGGGGAGTTATACGAGCAGTACTTC
V: TRBV19; J: TRBJ2-7; size: NA; D: TRBD2; CDR3: CASSYERGTYEQYF; DNA: TGTGCCAGTAGTTACGAGCGGGGGACCTACGAGCAGTACTTC
V: TRBV19; J: TRBJ1-1; size: few; D: TRBD1; CDR3: CATSDRGDTEAFF; DNA: TGTGCCACTTCAGACAGGGGGGACACTGAAGCTTTCTTT
V: TRBV9; J: TRBJ2-2; size: NA; D: NA; CDR3: CASSAQGTGELFF; DNA: TGTGCCAGCAGCGCCCAGGGCACCGGGGAGCTGTTTTTT
V: TRBV7-3; J: TRBJ2-1; size: NA; D: TRBD2; CDR3: CASSLAGANADEQFF; DNA: TGTGCCAGCAGCCTAGCGGGAGCTAACGCTGATGAGCAGTTCTTC
V: TRBV7-9; J: TRBJ2-7; size: NA; D: NA; CDR3: CASSGGGHAYEQYF; DNA: TGTGCCAGCAGCGGGGGAGGCCATGCCTACGAGCAGTACTTC
V: TRBV30; J: TRBJ2-3; size: NA; D: NA; CDR3: CAWSGGDTQYF; DNA: TGTGCCTGGAGCGGGGGAGATACGCAGTATTTT
V: TRBV21-1; J: TRBJ2-7; size: NA; D: NA; CDR3: CASRSGQGVNYEQYF; DNA: TGTGCCAGCCGATCCGGACAGGGGGTGAACTACGAGCAGTACTTC
V: TRBV30; J: TRBJ1-2; size: NA; D: NA; CDR3: CAWSVSRRQVHGYTF; DNA: TGTGCCTGGAGTGTAAGTCGTCGACAGGTCCATGGCTACACCTTC
V: TRBV4-1; J: TRBJ2-1; size: NA; D: NA; CDR3: CASSPWGSNNEQFF; DNA: TGCGCCAGCAGCCCATGGGGCAGCAACAATGAGCAGTTCTTC
V: TRBV28; J: TRBJ2-3; size: NA; D: TRBD2; CDR3: CASSGLAGVKDTQYF; DNA: TGTGCCAGCAGCGGACTAGCGGGAGTAAAGGATACGCAGTATTTT
V: TRBV9; J: TRBJ1-1; size: NA; D: NA; CDR3: CASSVNSGEAFF; DNA: TGTGCCAGCAGCGTAAACTCGGGTGAAGCTTTCTTT
V: TRBV28; J: TRBJ2-4; size: NA; D: TRBD2; CDR3: CASSGTRKNIQYF; DNA: TGTGCCAGCTCCGGGACTAGGAAAAACATTCAGTACTTC
V: TRBV27; J: TRBJ2-7; size: NA; D: NA; CDR3: CASSFERSYEQYF; DNA: TGTGCCAGCAGTTTCGAGAGGTCCTACGAGCAGTACTTC
V: TRBV9; J: TRBJ1-3; size: NA; D: NA; CDR3: CASSAAQGLGNTIYF; DNA: TGTGCCAGCAGCGCCGCTCAGGGTCTCGGAAACACCATATATTTT
V: TRBV28; J: TRBJ1-2; size: NA; D: TRBD1; CDR3: CASSVSGQGGGYTF; DNA: TGTGCCAGCAGTGTGTCGGGACAGGGAGGTGGCTACACCTTC
V: TRBV24-1; J: TRBJ2-1; size: NA; D: TRBD2; CDR3: CATSDWTSGSYNEQFF; DNA: TGTGCCACCAGTGATTGGACTAGCGGGAGTTACAATGAGCAGTTCTTC
V: TRBV2; J: TRBJ1-5; size: NA; D: NA; CDR3: CASSEGQNNQPQHF; DNA: TGTGCCAGCAGTGAGGGGCAGAACAATCAGCCCCAGCATTTT
V: TRBV5-1; J: TRBJ1-1; size: NA; D: TRBD1; CDR3: CASSSQGGNTEAFF; DNA: TGCGCCAGCAGCTCCCAGGGGGGGAACACTGAAGCTTTCTTT
V: TRBV4-1; J: TRBJ1-1; size: NA; D: NA; CDR3: CASSQEGGARGTEAFF; DNA: TGCGCCAGCAGCCAAGAGGGAGGGGCGCGGGGCACTGAAGCTTTCTTT
V: TRBV28; J: TRBJ2-1; size: NA; D: TRBD2; CDR3: CASREAGGGANEQFF; DNA: TGTGCCAGCAGGGAAGCGGGAGGGGGGGCCAATGAGCAGTTCTTC
V: TRBV14; J: TRBJ2-7; size: NA; D: NA; CDR3: CASSQDLRSYEQYF; DNA: TGTGCCAGCAGCCAAGATCTGCGGTCCTACGAGCAGTACTTC
V: TRBV9; J: TRBJ2-2; size: NA; D: NA; CDR3: CASSGGTPAGELFF; DNA: TGTGCCAGCAGCGGCGGGACGCCGGCTGGGGAGCTGTTTTTT
V: TRBV5-6; J: TRBJ2-1; size: NA; D: TRBD2; CDR3: CASKAGGSYNEQFF; DNA: TGTGCCAGCAAAGCGGGAGGCTCCTACAATGAGCAGTTCTTC
V: TRBV4-2; J: TRBJ2-5; size: NA; D: TRBD1; CDR3: CASSPGQGSQETQYF; DNA: TGTGCCAGCAGCCCTGGACAGGGCTCCCAAGAGACCCAGTACTTC
V: TRBV5-1; J: TRBJ2-7; size: NA; D: TRBD1; CDR3: CASSYGQGPTYEQYF; DNA: TGCGCCAGCAGCTATGGACAGGGTCCCACCTACGAGCAGTACTTC
V: TRBV14; J: TRBJ2-1; size: NA; D: TRBD2; CDR3: CASSQDRTSGRNNEQFF; DNA: TGTGCCAGCAGCCAAGATCGTACTAGCGGGAGGAACAATGAGCAGTTCTTC
V: TRBV7-2; J: TRBJ2-2; size: NA; D: NA; CDR3: CASSLIQANTGELFF; DNA: TGTGCCAGCAGCTTAATCCAGGCGAACACCGGGGAGCTGTTTTTT
V: TRBV10-3; J: TRBJ1-5; size: few; D: NA; CDR3: CAISEGQGFQPQHF; DNA: TGTGCCATCAGTGAAGGGCAGGGCTTTCAGCCCCAGCATTTT
V: TRBV15; J: TRBJ2-5; size: NA; D: NA; CDR3: CATSRVNSQETQYF; DNA: TGTGCCACCAGCAGAGTTAATTCGCAAGAGACCCAGTACTTC
V: TRBV30; J: TRBJ2-1; size: NA; D: NA; CDR3: CAWSVLLHEQFF; DNA: TGTGCCTGGAGTGTACTGCTCCATGAGCAGTTCTTC
V: TRBV5-4; J: TRBJ1-3; size: NA; D: NA; CDR3: CARGGFSGNTIYF; DNA: TGTGCCAGGGGGGGATTCTCTGGAAACACCATATATTTT
V: TRBV11-2; J: TRBJ2-5; size: NA; D: NA; CDR3: CASSLGAALGEETQYF; DNA: TGTGCCAGCAGCTTAGGCGCTGCCCTAGGGGAAGAGACCCAGTACTTC
V: TRBV29-1; J: TRBJ1-1; size: NA; D: NA; CDR3: CSVVVTMNTEAFF; DNA: TGCAGCGTTGTAGTAACCATGAACACTGAAGCTTTCTTT
V: TRBV7-9; J: TRBJ1-1; size: NA; D: NA; CDR3: CASSLFPGAQAFF; DNA: TGTGCCAGCAGCTTATTCCCAGGGGCGCAAGCTTTCTTT
V: TRBV5-1; J: TRBJ2-2; size: NA; D: NA; CDR3: CASSPWGERTGELFF; DNA: TGCGCCAGCAGCCCGTGGGGGGAGCGGACCGGGGAGCTGTTTTTT
V: TRBV19; J: TRBJ1-4; size: NA; D: TRBD1; CDR3: CASSSFPPTGRTNEKLFF; DNA: TGTGCCAGTAGTTCCTTCCCGCCGACAGGGAGAACTAATGAAAAACTGTTTTTT
V: TRBV30; J: TRBJ2-5; size: NA; D: TRBD2; CDR3: CAWSVRGGSSETQYF; DNA: TGTGCCTGGAGTGTACGGGGCGGGAGCTCAGAGACCCAGTACTTC
V: TRBV30; J: TRBJ1-2; size: NA; D: NA; CDR3: CAWRGAGLYGYTF; DNA: TGTGCCTGGAGGGGGGCAGGCCTCTATGGCTACACCTTC
V: TRBV7-9; J: TRBJ1-2; size: NA; D: NA; CDR3: CASSLVNRGYTF; DNA: TGTGCCAGCAGCTTAGTGAACAGGGGCTACACCTTC
V: TRBV29-1; J: TRBJ1-1; size: once; D: NA; CDR3: CSVGDRNTEAFF; DNA: TGCAGCGTTGGTGACAGAAACACTGAAGCTTTCTTT
V: TRBV2; J: TRBJ2-7; size: once; D: NA; CDR3: CASSLDRTYEQYF; DNA: TGTGCCAGCAGTCTGGACAGAACCTACGAGCAGTACTTC